The 27 T cell receptor beta chains below were found in one sample sequenced in a study of T cells in localized non-small cell lung cancer. Sequenced by immunoSEQ multiplex PCR; TCRdb stores in-frame clones only, minus some. The data contain tens of thousands of clones, approximately 84% of them seen just once; the ten biggest clones take up around 6.4%. Sequencing used peripheral blood, obtained before any cancer treatment. The source of these receptors is a man aged 35-75 years with stage I lung adenocarcinoma.

CDR3 sequence reads: CASSLTVSGSYGYTF. Written as DNA, the CDR3 is TGTGCCAGCAGCTTGACAGTTTCAGGGAGCTATGGCTACACCTTC. The chain joins TRBV5-6 to TRBJ1-2, with D possibly matching TRBD1 (5 bases). CDR1 SGHDT and CDR2 YYEEEE come from the germline V gene. CDR3 length equals 15 residues. Trimming left V 1 base short and J 4 bases short, with 14 bases between.

The chain employs TRBV4-1 and TRBJ2-7; D is possibly TRBD2 (5 bases). Trimming took off 1 base at V and 2 bases at J, with 21 bases between the two ends. This CDR3 is built from 18 residues. Germline-derived CDR1 and CDR2 are MGHRA and YSYEKL. Written as DNA, the CDR3 is TGCGCCAGCAGCCAAGGTCGGGTGCTTGAGGGAGCGACCTACGAGCAGTACTTC. This translates into CASSQGRVLEGATYEQYF.

CDR3 sequence reads: CASGGGITDTQYF. The CDR3 region has the DNA TGTGCCAGCGGAGGCGGGATCACAGATACGCAGTATTTT. V gene TRBV4-2 combines with J gene TRBJ2-3, with TRBD2 as a possible D gene (6 bases). This CDR3 spans 13 amino acids. Germline V gene lookup returns CDR1 LGHNA and CDR2 YNFKEQ. Trimming stripped 8 bases from V and 2 bases from J, with 11 bases between.

This clone was detected only once. The chain carries TRBV5-1 and TRBJ2-1; 11 bases agree with TRBD2. Germline V gives CDR1 SGHRS, CDR2 YFSETQ. CDR3 length equals 15 residues. V lost 5 bases, J lost 4 bases, and 5 bases stayed unmatched. The CDR3: CASRGLAEIYNEQFF. The DNA of the CDR3 is TGCGCCAGCAGGGGACTAGCGGAAATTTACAATGAGCAGTTCTTC. Complete variable domain (other parts from reference TRBV5-1 and TRBJ2-1): KAGVTQTPRYLIKTRGQQVTLSCSPISGHRSVSWYQQTPGQGLQFLFEYFSETQRNKGNFPGRFSGRQFSNSRSEMNVSTLELGDSALYLCASRGLAEIYNEQFFGPGTRLTVL.

The rearrangement links TRBV18 to TRBJ2-7; 8 nucleotides agree with TRBD1. The V and J ends lost 10 bases and 2 bases, in that order; junction bases with no gene match: 10. There are 14 residues in the CDR3. CDR1 and CDR2 from the germline V gene are KGHSH and LQKENI. CDR3 loop: CATQSDRATYEQYF. CDR3 in DNA: TGTGCCACCCAATCGGACAGGGCAACCTACGAGCAGTACTTC.

There are a few counts of this clone. A read error is likely, as this CDR3 ends without the conserved phenylalanine or tryptophan. No DNA is shown, since the ends of the CDR3 on it are uncertain; the CDR3 is the one TCRdb lists. This chain joins TRBV6-4 and TRBJ1-1; no DNA check was done on the table's D call, TRBD1. CDR1 and CDR2 (germline): MRHNA, SNTAGT. The CDR3 is 8 residues long, counting both termini. CDR3 amino acids: CASRTGLG.

This chain connects TRBV28 to TRBJ1-2; TRBD1 matches at 7 bases. The junction had 1 base not matched to a gene; V was cut back by 1 base and J by 8 bases. This CDR3 spans 12 amino acids. Looked up from germline, CDR1 is MDHEN and CDR2 is SYDVKM. In nucleotides, the CDR3 is TGTGCCAGCAGTTTATCAGGGGGAGGCTACACCTTC. Translation gives CASSLSGGGYTF.

This chain uses TRBV7-6 with TRBJ2-6, with D hard to call. The V end was cut by 2 bases, the J end by 6 bases, with 5 bases between. CDR1 is SGHVS and CDR2 is FNYEAQ in the germline V gene. This CDR3 region has 13 residues. DNA for the CDR3: TGTGCCAGCAGCTTAATCACGGCCAACGTCCTGACTTTC. It translates to CASSLITANVLTF.

This clone has more than one count but fewer than ten. V usage is TRBV5-6 and J usage is TRBJ1-5, with no clear D. The CDR3 spans 14 residues. V dropped 0 bases and J dropped 6 bases, with 10 bases sitting between them. Germline lookup yields CDR1 SGHDT and CDR2 YYEEEE. The CDR3 DNA sequence: TGTGCCAGCAGCTTGGGGGCAGTTAGTCAGCCCCAGCATTTT. Translating gives CASSLGAVSQPQHF.

The chain employs TRBV27 and TRBJ2-7; 7 bases agree with TRBD1. V trimming: 6 bases; J trimming: 5 bases; junction bases outside the gene matches: 13. This CDR3 is 15 amino acids long. The germline V gene has CDR1 MNHEY and CDR2 SMNVEV (reference sequence). CDR3 DNA sequence: TGTGCCAGCAGCTCATACGGACAGGATTCCAACGAGCAGTACTTC. Translated: CASSSYGQDSNEQYF.

The V and J genes are TRBV4-3 and TRBJ2-7; possibly TRBD2 for D (6 bases). With 4 bases removed from V and 2 bases from J, the gap between germline ends came to 9 bases. Germline lookup yields CDR1 LGHNA and CDR2 YSLEER. The CDR3 is 13 residues long. CDR3 region: CASSRGMTYEQYF. CDR3 coding DNA: TGCGCCAGCAGCCGCGGGATGACCTACGAGCAGTACTTC.

V and J are TRBV19 and TRBJ1-5, with D hard to call. Germline-derived CDR1 and CDR2 are LNHDA and SQIVND (reference sequence). The CDR3 runs to 13 residues. Trimming pared 7 bases from V and 3 bases from J, leaving 10 bases between. The CDR3 region has the DNA TGTGCCAGTACCTGGCAGGCCAATCAGCCCCAGCATTTT. The encoded protein is CASTWQANQPQHF.

The J gene is TRBJ2-5, the V gene TRBV7-9; 8 bases map to TRBD1. The length of the CDR3 is 15 residues. In germline, CDR1 is SEHNR, CDR2 FQNEAQ (reference sequence). J gave up 1 base and V 4 bases, and 5 bases lay outside the gene matches. As DNA, the CDR3 is TGTGCCAGCAGCTCCTGGACAGGGTCCCAAGAGACCCAGTACTTC. Translating it yields CASSSWTGSQETQYF.

The chain employs TRBV7-2 and TRBJ1-1; 10 bases agree with TRBD1. The V segment lost 4 bases and the J segment 7 bases; nucleotides outside the gene matches: 12. The CDR3 is 16 amino acids. CDR1 and CDR2 from the germline V gene are SGHTA and FQGNSA. The CDR3 loop is CASSSQTGGGRNEAFF. The CDR3 DNA sequence: TGTGCCAGCAGCTCCCAGACAGGGGGCGGGAGGAATGAAGCTTTCTTT.

This clone was seen a single time. The chain recombines TRBV5-1 with TRBJ1-1, with D possibly TRBD1 on 6 matching bases. The V and J ends lost 5 bases and 5 bases respectively, with 16 bases between them. The germline V gene has CDR1 SGHRS and CDR2 YFSETQ. This CDR3 has 14 amino acids. The CDR3 spells CASSSDFQGTEAFF. The CDR3 DNA sequence: TGCGCCAGCAGTTCCGATTTTCAGGGGACTGAAGCTTTCTTT.

This chain links TRBV5-3 with TRBJ2-7; 7 bases are a match to TRBD2. TRBV5-3 is filed as an ORF, its function uncertain. The trim removed 4 bases at V and 4 bases at J, leaving 5 bases unmatched. This CDR3 spans 13 amino acids. DNA of the CDR3: TGTGCCAGAAGCGGGGGGGACGTTTACGAGCAGTACTTC. This sequence encodes CARSGGDVYEQYF.

This clone was counted between two and nine times. The chain employs TRBV27 and TRBJ1-3; 10 bases are a match to TRBD1. V lost 3 bases to trimming and J lost 2 bases; unmatched junction nucleotides: 1. Germline V CDR1 and CDR2: MNHEY, SMNVEV (reference sequence). The length of the CDR3 is 15 residues. CDR3 DNA: TGTGCCAGCAGTTTGGGACAGGGGACTGGAAACACCATATATTTT. Translated, it gives CASSLGQGTGNTIYF.

This chain connects TRBV7-9 to TRBJ2-3; 12 bases match TRBD2. The length of the CDR3 is 18 residues. Unmatched junction bases numbered 11, after V lost 2 bases and J lost 5 bases. Germline V gives CDR1 SEHNR, CDR2 FQNEAQ (reference sequence). The CDR3 bases are TGTGCCAGCAGCTTAAAGTTTCGGCTAGCGGGAGGGAGAGATACGCAGTATTTT. This translates into CASSLKFRLAGGRDTQYF.

V usage is TRBV7-9 and J usage is TRBJ2-3, with 9 bases lining up with TRBD1. Germline V lookup: CDR1 SEHNR, CDR2 FQNEAQ (reference sequence). Trimming removed 5 bases from V and 4 bases from J; junction bases left unmatched: 4. This CDR3 comprises 14 residues. CDR3 sequence (DNA): TGTGCCAGCAGCCCCGGGACAGGGTCAGATACGCAGTATTTT. Its protein product is CASSPGTGSDTQYF.

This clone is a singleton in its sample. This rearrangement joins TRBV5-4 to TRBJ2-1; 7 positions agree with TRBD1. The V gene end was trimmed by 4 bases and the J gene end by 3 bases; junction bases not matched to a gene: 7. Germline CDR1 SGHNT, CDR2 YYREEE (reference sequence). CDR3 length: 15 amino acids. CDR3 sequence reads: CASSANRGSYNEQFF. The DNA of the CDR3 is TGTGCCAGCAGCGCAAACAGGGGAAGCTACAATGAGCAGTTCTTC.

J is TRBJ2-1 and V is TRBV7-2, with a weak D call TRBD2 (5 bases). This CDR3 spans 12 amino acids. Germline V CDR1 and CDR2: SGHTA, FQGNSA. The germline V and J ends were trimmed by 3 bases and 9 bases, with 9 bases remaining between them. CDR3 protein: CASSFTRIEQFF. The CDR3 nucleotides read TGTGCCAGCAGCTTCACTAGGATTGAGCAGTTCTTC.

This clone was seen just once. J is TRBJ1-1 and V is TRBV4-3, with D possibly being TRBD1 (6 bases). The CDR3 consists of 14 residues. V lost 3 bases and J 1 base, leaving 9 bases between the germline ends. CDR1 LGHNA and CDR2 YSLEER come from the germline V gene. Here the CDR3 reads CASSHADRNTEAFF. CDR3 sequence (DNA): TGCGCCAGCAGCCACGCGGACAGGAACACTGAAGCTTTCTTT.

This rearrangement joins TRBV5-1 to TRBJ1-2; maybe TRBD1 (6 bases). The CDR3 is 15 amino acids. Germline CDR1 SGHRS, CDR2 YFSETQ. The germline V and J ends were trimmed by 7 bases and 8 bases, with 24 bases remaining between them. The CDR3 here is CASSGADSRVGGYTF. CDR3 coding DNA: TGCGCCAGCTCAGGGGCGGACAGTAGGGTCGGAGGCTACACCTTC.

The chain couples TRBV28 to TRBJ2-3; the match to TRBD1 covers 11 bases. Germline CDR1 MDHEN, CDR2 SYDVKM. Losses at the gene ends were 7 bases for V and 11 bases for J; bases not matched to a gene: 8. There are 13 residues in the CDR3. The chain's CDR3 is CASIGQGARGQYF. CDR3 nucleotide sequence: TGTGCCAGCATCGGACAGGGGGCGCGAGGGCAGTATTTT.

This clone has only one observation. The chain recombines TRBV7-8 with TRBJ2-5; 13 positions match TRBD2. The germline V gene encodes CDR1 SGHVS and CDR2 FQNEAQ. The CDR3 loop spans 15 amino acids. J lost 5 bases, V lost 4 bases, and 4 bases had no gene match. CDR3: CASSSWTSGSETQYF. The CDR3 DNA follows: TGTGCCAGCAGCTCCTGGACTAGCGGGAGTGAGACCCAGTACTTC.

About this clone itself: At one boundary the junction diverges from the germline segment, which might be a read error. V gene TRBV7-7 combines with J gene TRBJ2-3; possibly TRBD1 or TRBD2 for D (5 bases each). In germline, CDR1 is SSHAT, CDR2 FNYEAQ (reference sequence). The CDR3 has 13 amino acids. The CDR3 region has the DNA TGTGCTAGCAGCTCCCGGGGCGCAGATACGCAGTATTTT. Its protein product is CASSSRGADTQYF.

The table lists this clone with a few counts. V gene TRBV29-1 combines with J gene TRBJ2-5; D not certain. CDR1 SQVTM and CDR2 ANQGSEA come from the germline V gene. The CDR3 runs to 14 residues. The V end lost 4 bases, the J end lost 1 base, and 13 bases lay between the germline ends. The CDR3 loop is CSVGPRQIQETQYF. The CDR3 DNA follows: TGCAGCGTTGGTCCCCGCCAGATCCAAGAGACCCAGTACTTC. Full variable domain (missing parts from reference TRBV29-1 and TRBJ2-5): SAVISQKPSRDICQRGTSLTIQCQVDSQVTMMFWYRQQPGQSLTLIATANQGSEATYESGFVIDKFPISRPNLTFSTLTVSNMSPEDSSIYLCSVGPRQIQETQYFGPGTRLLVL.